What follows is one TCR beta chain and its context. Its target is not known. This sample stems from a study of T cells in localized non-small cell lung cancer. Study findings and constraints: There were a median 57 of the top 100 tumor clones appearing in adjacent lung. Analysis by sequencing included only one tumor region, so heterogeneity remains possible. Increased T cell density in blood showed an association with longer overall survival. Uninvolved adjacent lung showed higher T cell clonality than tumor.

Data came from immunoSEQ multiplex PCR; TCRdb stores just in-frame clones and leaves some out. The table lists 25,000 or so clones, roughly 80% of them singletons. The sample consisted of peripheral blood, taken before any cancer treatment. This clonotype was sampled from a woman aged 35-75 years with stage I lung adenocarcinoma.

For the CDR3, the DNA is TGTGCCATCAGTGAGGACAGGGTTAGTCAGCCCCAGCATTTT. Translation gives CAISEDRVSQPQHF. The gene calls are TRBV10-3 and TRBJ1-5; 7 positions agree with TRBD1. The V segment lost 2 bases and the J segment 6 bases; nucleotides outside the gene matches: 4. CDR1 is ENHRY, CDR2 SYGVKD, per germline. The CDR3 runs 14 residues.